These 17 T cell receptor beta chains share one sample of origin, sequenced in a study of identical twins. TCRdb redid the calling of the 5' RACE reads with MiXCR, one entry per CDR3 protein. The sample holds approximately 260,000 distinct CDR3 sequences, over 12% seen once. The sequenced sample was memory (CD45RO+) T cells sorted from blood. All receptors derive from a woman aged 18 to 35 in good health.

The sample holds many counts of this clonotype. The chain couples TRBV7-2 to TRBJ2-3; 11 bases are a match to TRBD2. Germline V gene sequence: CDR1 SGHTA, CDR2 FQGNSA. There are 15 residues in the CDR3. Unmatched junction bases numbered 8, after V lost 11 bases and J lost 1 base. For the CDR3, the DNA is TGTGCCGGGGCGGAACTAGCGGGGGGCACAGATACGCAGTATTTT. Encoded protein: CAGAELAGGTDTQYF. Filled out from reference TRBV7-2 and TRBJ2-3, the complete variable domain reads GAGVSQSPSNKVTEKGKDVELRCDPISGHTALYWYRQSLGQGLEFLIYFQGNSAPDKSGLPSDRFSAERTGGSVSTLTIQRTQQEDSAVYLCAGAELAGGTDTQYFGPGTRLTVL.

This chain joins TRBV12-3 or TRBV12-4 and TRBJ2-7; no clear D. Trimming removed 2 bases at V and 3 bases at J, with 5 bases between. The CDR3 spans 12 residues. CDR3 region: CASSLNDYEQYF. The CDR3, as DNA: TGTGCCAGCAGTTTAAACGACTACGAGCAGTACTTC.

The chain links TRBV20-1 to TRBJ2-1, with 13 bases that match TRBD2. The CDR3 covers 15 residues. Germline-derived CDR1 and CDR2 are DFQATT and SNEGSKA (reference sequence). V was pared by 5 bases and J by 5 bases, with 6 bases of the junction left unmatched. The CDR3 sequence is CSALTSGRPDNEQFF. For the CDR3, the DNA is TGCAGTGCTTTGACTAGCGGGAGGCCAGACAATGAGCAGTTCTTC.

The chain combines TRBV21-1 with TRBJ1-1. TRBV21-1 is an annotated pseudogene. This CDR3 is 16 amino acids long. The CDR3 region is CASSKAGGCWWTEAFF. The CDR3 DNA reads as TGTGCCAGCAGCAAAGCGGGCGGCTGTTGGTGGACTGAAGCTTTCTTT.

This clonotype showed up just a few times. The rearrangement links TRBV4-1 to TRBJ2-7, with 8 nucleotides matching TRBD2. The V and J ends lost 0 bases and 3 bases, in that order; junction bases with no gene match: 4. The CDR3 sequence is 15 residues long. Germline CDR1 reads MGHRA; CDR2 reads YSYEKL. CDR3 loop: CASSQENREGYEQYF. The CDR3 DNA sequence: TGCGCCAGCAGCCAAGAGAATCGGGAGGGCTACGAGCAGTACTTC.

In DNA, the CDR3 is TGTGCCAGCAGCCGGGACACAAACACTGAAGCTTTCTTT. It codes for CASSRDTNTEAFF. This chain uses TRBV11-2 with TRBJ1-1, with D tentatively TRBD1 (6 bases). Trimming cost V 5 bases and J 2 bases, with 9 bases left between them. In germline, CDR1 is SGHAT, CDR2 FQNNGV. CDR3 length equals 13 residues. Complete variable domain (other parts from reference TRBV11-2 and TRBJ1-1): EAGVAQSPRYKIIEKRQSVAFWCNPISGHATLYWYQQILGQGPKLLIQFQNNGVVDDSQLPKDRFSAERLKGVDSTLKIQPAKLEDSAVYLCASSRDTNTEAFFGQGTRLTVV.

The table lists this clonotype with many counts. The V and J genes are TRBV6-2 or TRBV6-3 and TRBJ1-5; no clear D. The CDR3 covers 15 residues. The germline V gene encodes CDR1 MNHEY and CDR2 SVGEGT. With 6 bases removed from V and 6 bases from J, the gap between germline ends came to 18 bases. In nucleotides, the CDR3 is TGTGCCAGCAGCTCTACCCTACCCGCAGGTCAGCCCCAGCATTTT. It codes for CASSSTLPAGQPQHF.

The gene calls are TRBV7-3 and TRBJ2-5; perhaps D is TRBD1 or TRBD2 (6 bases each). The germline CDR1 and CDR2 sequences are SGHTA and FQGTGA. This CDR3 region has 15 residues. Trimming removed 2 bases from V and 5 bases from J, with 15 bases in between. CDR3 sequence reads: CASSLYGGLLETQYF. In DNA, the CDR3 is TGTGCCAGCAGCTTATACGGGGGCTTGTTGGAGACCCAGTACTTC.

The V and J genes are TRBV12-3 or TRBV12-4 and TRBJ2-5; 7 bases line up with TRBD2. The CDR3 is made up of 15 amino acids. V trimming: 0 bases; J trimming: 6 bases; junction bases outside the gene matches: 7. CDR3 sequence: CASSLAIAGGKTQYF. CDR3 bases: TGTGCCAGCAGTTTAGCAATAGCGGGTGGGAAGACCCAGTACTTC.

DNA of the CDR3: TGTGCCTGGACCCTGGGGGGACAGGGGCTACATACGCAGTATTTT. This encodes CAWTLGGQGLHTQYF. The chain joins TRBV30 to TRBJ2-3; 10 positions match TRBD1. Germline V lookup: CDR1 GTSNPN, CDR2 SVGIG (reference sequence). The V gene end was trimmed by 4 bases and the J gene end by 7 bases; junction bases not matched to a gene: 11. The CDR3 has 15 residues.

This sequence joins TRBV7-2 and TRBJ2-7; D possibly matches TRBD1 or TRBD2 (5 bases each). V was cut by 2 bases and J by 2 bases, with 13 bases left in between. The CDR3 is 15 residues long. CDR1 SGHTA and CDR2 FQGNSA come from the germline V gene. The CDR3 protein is CASSLLPGPTYEQYF. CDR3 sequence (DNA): TGTGCCAGCAGCTTACTTCCGGGACCTACCTACGAGCAGTACTTC.

CDR3 DNA: TGTGCCAGCAGCTTCGGGACCCCAAGTACGCAGTATTTT. Translating it yields CASSFGTPSTQYF. V gene TRBV7-2 combines with J gene TRBJ2-3; TRBD1 or TRBD2 may be the D gene (5 bases each). The CDR3 loop spans 13 amino acids. CDR1 and CDR2 from the germline V gene are SGHTA and FQGNSA. The V end lost 3 bases, the J end lost 8 bases, and 12 bases lay between the germline ends.

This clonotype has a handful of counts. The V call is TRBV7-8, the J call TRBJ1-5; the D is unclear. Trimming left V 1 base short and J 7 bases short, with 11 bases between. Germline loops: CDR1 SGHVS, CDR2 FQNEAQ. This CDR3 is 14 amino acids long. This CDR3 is CASSLEGSKQPQHF. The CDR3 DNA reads TGTGCCAGCAGCTTAGAAGGGTCTAAGCAGCCCCAGCATTTT.

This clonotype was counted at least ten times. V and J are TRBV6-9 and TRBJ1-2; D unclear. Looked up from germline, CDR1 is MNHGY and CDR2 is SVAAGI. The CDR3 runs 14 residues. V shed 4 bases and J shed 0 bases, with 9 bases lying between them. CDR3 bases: TGTGCCAGCAGTTCGGACGTTGCTAACTATGGCTACACCTTC. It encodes CASSSDVANYGYTF.

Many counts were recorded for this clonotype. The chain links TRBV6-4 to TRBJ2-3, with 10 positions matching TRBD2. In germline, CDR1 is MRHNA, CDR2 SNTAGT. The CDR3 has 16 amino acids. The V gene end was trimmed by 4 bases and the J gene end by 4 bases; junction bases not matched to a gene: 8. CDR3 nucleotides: TGTGCCAGCAGTGGGTCTAGCGGGAGTTATCCAGATACGCAGTATTTT. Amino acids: CASSGSSGSYPDTQYF.

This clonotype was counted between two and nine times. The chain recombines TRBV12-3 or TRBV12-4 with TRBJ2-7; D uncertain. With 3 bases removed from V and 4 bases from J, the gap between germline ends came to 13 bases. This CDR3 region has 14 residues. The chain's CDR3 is CASSFLPAGYEQYF. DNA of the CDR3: TGTGCCAGCAGTTTCCTACCCGCCGGGTACGAGCAGTACTTC.

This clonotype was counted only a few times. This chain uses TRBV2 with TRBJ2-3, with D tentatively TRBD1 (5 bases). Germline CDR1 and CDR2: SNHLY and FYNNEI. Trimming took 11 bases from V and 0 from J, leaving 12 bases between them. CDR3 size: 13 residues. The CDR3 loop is CALQAISTDTQYF. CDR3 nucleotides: TGTGCCTTACAGGCGATCAGCACAGATACGCAGTATTTT.